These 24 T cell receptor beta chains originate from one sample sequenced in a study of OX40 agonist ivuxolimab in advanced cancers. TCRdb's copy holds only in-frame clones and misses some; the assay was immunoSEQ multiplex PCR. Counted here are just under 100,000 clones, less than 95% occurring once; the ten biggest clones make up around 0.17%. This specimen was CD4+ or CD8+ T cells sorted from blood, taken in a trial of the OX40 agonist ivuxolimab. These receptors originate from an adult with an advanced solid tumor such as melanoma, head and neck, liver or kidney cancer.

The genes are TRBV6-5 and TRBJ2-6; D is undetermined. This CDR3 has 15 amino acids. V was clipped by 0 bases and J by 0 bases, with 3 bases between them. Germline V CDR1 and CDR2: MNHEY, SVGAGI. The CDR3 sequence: CASSYSISGANVLTF. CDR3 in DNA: TGTGCCAGCAGTTACTCTATCTCTGGGGCCAACGTCCTGACTTTC.

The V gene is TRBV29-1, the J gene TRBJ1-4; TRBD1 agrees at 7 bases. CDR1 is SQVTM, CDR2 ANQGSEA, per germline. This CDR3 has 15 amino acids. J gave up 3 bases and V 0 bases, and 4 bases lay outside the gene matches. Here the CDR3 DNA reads TGCAGCGTTGAAGACAGGGGGTTAGCTAATGAAAAACTGTTTTTT. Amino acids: CSVEDRGLANEKLFF.

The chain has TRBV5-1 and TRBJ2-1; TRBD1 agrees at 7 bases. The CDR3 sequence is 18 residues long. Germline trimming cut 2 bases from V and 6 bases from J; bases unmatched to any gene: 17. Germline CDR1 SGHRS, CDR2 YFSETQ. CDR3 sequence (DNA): TGCGCCAGCAGCTTACGGGGTACAGGGGAAAGTAAGAGCAATGAGCAGTTCTTC. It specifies CASSLRGTGESKSNEQFF.

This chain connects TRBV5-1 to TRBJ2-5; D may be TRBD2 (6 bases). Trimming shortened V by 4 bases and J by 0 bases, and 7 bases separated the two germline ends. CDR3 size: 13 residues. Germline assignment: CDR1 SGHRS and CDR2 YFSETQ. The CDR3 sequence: CASSRDYQETQYF. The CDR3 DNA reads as TGCGCCAGCAGCCGGGACTACCAAGAGACCCAGTACTTC.

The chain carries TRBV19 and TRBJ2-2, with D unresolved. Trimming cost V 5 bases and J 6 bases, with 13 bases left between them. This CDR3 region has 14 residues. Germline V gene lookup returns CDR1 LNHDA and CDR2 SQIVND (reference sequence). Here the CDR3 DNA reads TGTGCCAGTAGTCCCATCTCCCCGTCCGGGGAGCTGTTTTTT. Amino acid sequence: CASSPISPSGELFF.

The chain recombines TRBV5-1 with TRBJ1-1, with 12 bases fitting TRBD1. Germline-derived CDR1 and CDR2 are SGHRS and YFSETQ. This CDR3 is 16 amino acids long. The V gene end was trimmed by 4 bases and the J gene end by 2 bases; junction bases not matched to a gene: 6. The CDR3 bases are TGCGCCAGCAGCCGGGACAGGGGGCTCGGAAACACTGAAGCTTTCTTT. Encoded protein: CASSRDRGLGNTEAFF.

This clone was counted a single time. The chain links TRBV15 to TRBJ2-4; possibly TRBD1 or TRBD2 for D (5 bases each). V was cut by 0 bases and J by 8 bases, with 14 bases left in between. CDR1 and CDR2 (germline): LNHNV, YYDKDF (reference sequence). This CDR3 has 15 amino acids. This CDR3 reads CATSRDSAEGHIQYF. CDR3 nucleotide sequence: TGTGCCACCAGCAGAGATTCAGCCGAGGGGCACATTCAGTACTTC.

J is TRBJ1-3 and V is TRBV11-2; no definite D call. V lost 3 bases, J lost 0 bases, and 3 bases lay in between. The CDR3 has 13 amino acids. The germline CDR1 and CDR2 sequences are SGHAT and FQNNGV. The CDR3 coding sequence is TGTGCCAGCAGCTTGAGCTCTGGAAACACCATATATTTT. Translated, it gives CASSLSSGNTIYF. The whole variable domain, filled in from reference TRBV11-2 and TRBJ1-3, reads EAGVAQSPRYKIIEKRQSVAFWCNPISGHATLYWYQQILGQGPKLLIQFQNNGVVDDSQLPKDRFSAERLKGVDSTLKIQPAKLEDSAVYLCASSLSSGNTIYFGEGSWLTVV.

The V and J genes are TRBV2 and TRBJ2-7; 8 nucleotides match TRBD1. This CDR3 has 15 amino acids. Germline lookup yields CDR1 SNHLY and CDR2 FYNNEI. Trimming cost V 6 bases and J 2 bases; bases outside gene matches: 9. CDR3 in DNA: TGTGCCAGCAGCGCTTGGGACAGGCCAACCTACGAGCAGTACTTC. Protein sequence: CASSAWDRPTYEQYF.

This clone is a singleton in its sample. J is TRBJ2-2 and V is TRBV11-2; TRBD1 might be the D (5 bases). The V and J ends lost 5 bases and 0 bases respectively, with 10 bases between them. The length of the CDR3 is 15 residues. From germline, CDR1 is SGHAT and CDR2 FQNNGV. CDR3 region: CASSRGVTNTGELFF. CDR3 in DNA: TGTGCCAGCAGCAGGGGTGTAACGAACACCGGGGAGCTGTTTTTT.

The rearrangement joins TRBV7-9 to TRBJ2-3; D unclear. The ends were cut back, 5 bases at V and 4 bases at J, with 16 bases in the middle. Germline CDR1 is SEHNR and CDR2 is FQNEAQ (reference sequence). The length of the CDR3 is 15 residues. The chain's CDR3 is CASSAPFAAPDTQYF. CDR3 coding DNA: TGTGCCAGCAGCGCCCCTTTCGCAGCGCCAGATACGCAGTATTTT.

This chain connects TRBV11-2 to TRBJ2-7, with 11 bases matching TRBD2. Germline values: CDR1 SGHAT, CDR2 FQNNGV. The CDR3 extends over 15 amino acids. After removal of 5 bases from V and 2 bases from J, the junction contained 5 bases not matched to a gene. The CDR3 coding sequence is TGTGCCAGCAGCCTAGCTAGCGGGAGGACCTACGAGCAGTACTTC. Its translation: CASSLASGRTYEQYF.

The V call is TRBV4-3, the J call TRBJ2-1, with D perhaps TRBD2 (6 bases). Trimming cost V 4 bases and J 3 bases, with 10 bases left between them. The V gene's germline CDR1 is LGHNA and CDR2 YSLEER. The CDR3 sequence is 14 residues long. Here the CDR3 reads CASSPGLSYNEQFF. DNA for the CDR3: TGCGCCAGCAGCCCCGGACTAAGCTACAATGAGCAGTTCTTC.

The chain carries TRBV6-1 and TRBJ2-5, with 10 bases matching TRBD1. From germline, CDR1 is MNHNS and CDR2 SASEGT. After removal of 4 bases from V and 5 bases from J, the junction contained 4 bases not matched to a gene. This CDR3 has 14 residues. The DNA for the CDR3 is TGTGCCAGCAGTGGACAGGGGGCGCGGGAGACCCAGTACTTC. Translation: CASSGQGARETQYF.

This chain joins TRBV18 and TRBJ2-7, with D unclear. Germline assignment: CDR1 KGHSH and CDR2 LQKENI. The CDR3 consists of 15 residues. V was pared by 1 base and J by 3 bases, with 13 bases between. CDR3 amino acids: CASSPLQVPSYEQYF. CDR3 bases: TGTGCCAGCTCACCACTTCAGGTTCCAAGCTACGAGCAGTACTTC.

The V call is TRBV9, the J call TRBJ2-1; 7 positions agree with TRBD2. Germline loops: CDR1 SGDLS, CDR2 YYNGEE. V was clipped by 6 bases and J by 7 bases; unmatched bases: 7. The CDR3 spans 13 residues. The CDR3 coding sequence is TGTGCCAGCACTAGCGGTCTAATTAATGAGCAGTTCTTC. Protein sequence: CASTSGLINEQFF.

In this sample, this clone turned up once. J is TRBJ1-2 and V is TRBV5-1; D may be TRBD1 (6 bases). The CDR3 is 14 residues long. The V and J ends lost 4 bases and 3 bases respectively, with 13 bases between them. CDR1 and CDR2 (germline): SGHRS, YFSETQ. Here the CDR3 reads CASSPGQSYYGYTF. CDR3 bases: TGCGCCAGCAGCCCAGGACAGTCTTACTATGGCTACACCTTC.

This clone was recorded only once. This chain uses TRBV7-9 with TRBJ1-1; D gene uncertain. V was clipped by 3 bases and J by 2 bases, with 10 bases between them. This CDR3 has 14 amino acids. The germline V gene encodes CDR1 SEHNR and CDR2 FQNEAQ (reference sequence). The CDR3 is CASSLPGSNTEAFF. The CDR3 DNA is TGTGCCAGCAGCTTGCCCGGCTCAAACACTGAAGCTTTCTTT. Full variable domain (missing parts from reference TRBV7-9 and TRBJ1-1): DTGVSQNPRHKITKRGQNVTFRCDPISEHNRLYWYRQTLGQGPEFLTYFQNEAQLEKSRLLSDRFSAERPKGSFSTLEIQRTEQGDSAMYLCASSLPGSNTEAFFGQGTRLTVV.

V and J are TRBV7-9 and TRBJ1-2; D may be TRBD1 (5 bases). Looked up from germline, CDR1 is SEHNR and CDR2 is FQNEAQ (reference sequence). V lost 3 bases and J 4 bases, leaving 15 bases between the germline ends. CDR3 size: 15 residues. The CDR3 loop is CASSFGSAGTYGYTF. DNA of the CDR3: TGTGCCAGCAGCTTTGGGTCCGCCGGGACCTATGGCTACACCTTC.

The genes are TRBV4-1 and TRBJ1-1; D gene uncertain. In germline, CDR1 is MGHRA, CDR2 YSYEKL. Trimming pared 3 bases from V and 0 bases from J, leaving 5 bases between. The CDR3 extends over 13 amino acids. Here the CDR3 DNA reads TGCGCCAGCAGCCAGGGGATGAACACTGAAGCTTTCTTT. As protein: CASSQGMNTEAFF.

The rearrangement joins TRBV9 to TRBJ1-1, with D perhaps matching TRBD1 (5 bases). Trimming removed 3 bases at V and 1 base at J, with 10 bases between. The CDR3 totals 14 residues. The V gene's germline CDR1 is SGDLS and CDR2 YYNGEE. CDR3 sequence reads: CASSAGGQNTEAFF. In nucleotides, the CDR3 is TGTGCCAGCAGCGCCGGGGGTCAGAACACTGAAGCTTTCTTT.

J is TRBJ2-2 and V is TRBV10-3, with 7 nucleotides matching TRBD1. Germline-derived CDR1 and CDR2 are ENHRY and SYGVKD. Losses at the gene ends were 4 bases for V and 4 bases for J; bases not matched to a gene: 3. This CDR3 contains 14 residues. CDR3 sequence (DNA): TGTGCCATCAGTGGACAGGGTGGCACCGGGGAGCTGTTTTTT. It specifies CAISGQGGTGELFF.

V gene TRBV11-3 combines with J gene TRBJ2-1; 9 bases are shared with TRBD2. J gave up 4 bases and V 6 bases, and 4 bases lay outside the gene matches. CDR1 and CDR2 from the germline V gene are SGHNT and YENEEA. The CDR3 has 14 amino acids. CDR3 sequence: CASSSSGTYNEQFF. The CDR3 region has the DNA TGTGCCAGCAGTTCTAGCGGGACTTACAATGAGCAGTTCTTC.

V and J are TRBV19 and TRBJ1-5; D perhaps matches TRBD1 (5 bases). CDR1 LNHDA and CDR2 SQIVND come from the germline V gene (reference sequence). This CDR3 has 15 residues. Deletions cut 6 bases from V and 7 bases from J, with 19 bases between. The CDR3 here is CASRHDRTPIQPQHF. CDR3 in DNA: TGTGCCAGTAGGCATGACAGAACCCCAATCCAGCCCCAGCATTTT.